These T cell receptor beta chains were read from a single sample in a study of blood T cell repertoires in COVID-19. Libraries were prepared by immunoSEQ multiplex PCR; TCRdb keeps only in-frame clonotypes and omits some of them. The sample carries 140,000 or so clones, approximately 81% recorded once. Sequenced sample: peripheral blood. The receptors shown here come from a human donor in a cohort sampled during active COVID-19. Each CDR3 is given with its conserved first and last residue. The D gene is left open where the match is weak. Some rows mark clone size as missing; the rest say once, few, many or name a class of expanded clone.

cdr3_aa: CAISESYNNEQFF
cdr3_nt: TGTGCCATCAGTGAGTCTTACAACAATGAGCAGTTCTTC
d_call: -
j_call: TRBJ2-1
clone_size: -
v_call: TRBV10-3

cdr3_aa: CASSQEMANQETQYF
cdr3_nt: TGTGCCAGCAGCCAAGAAATGGCCAACCAAGAGACCCAGTACTTC
d_call: -
j_call: TRBJ2-5
clone_size: -
v_call: TRBV4-2

cdr3_aa: CASSLAVGGSSGNTIYF
cdr3_nt: TGTGCCAGCAGCTTAGCGGTGGGGGGGAGCTCTGGAAACACCATATATTTT
d_call: -
j_call: TRBJ1-3
clone_size: once
v_call: TRBV7-8

cdr3_aa: CASRGGQYEQYF
cdr3_nt: TGTGCCAGCAGGGGGGGACAGTACGAGCAGTACTTC
d_call: -
j_call: TRBJ2-7
clone_size: -
v_call: TRBV3-1/TRBV3-2

cdr3_aa: CASSTAAVTYEQYF
cdr3_nt: TGTGCCAGCAGCACTGCAGCGGTAACCTACGAGCAGTACTTC
d_call: -
j_call: TRBJ2-7
clone_size: -
v_call: TRBV5-4

cdr3_aa: CASSSPGRGNLYF
cdr3_nt: TGTGCCAGCAGCTCCCCGGGCAGGGGGAATTTGTACTTC
d_call: TRBD1
j_call: TRBJ2-7
clone_size: few
v_call: TRBV7-3

cdr3_aa: CASSIGTGESPLHF
cdr3_nt: TGTGCCAGCAGCATAGGGACAGGGGAATCACCCCTCCACTTT
d_call: TRBD1
j_call: TRBJ1-6
clone_size: -
v_call: TRBV9

cdr3_aa: CASSPEVVAEIYEQYF
cdr3_nt: TGTGCCAGCTCACCAGAAGTCGTGGCGGAAATCTACGAGCAGTACTTC
d_call: -
j_call: TRBJ2-7
clone_size: -
v_call: TRBV18

cdr3_aa: CASTRTASSGNTIYF
cdr3_nt: TGTGCCAGTACCCGGACTGCCAGCTCTGGAAACACCATATATTTT
d_call: -
j_call: TRBJ1-3
clone_size: few
v_call: TRBV19

cdr3_aa: CASSRDRTQDSGANVLTF
cdr3_nt: TGCGCCAGCAGCCGCGACAGAACACAAGACTCTGGGGCCAACGTCCTGACTTTC
d_call: -
j_call: TRBJ2-6
clone_size: -
v_call: TRBV4-3

cdr3_aa: CASSNRQGADTQYF
cdr3_nt: TGTGCCAGCAGCAATCGACAGGGCGCAGATACGCAGTATTTT
d_call: TRBD1
j_call: TRBJ2-3
clone_size: -
v_call: TRBV7-9

cdr3_aa: CASSQDYMVSDEKLFF
cdr3_nt: TGCGCCAGCAGCCAAGATTACATGGTGAGCGATGAAAAACTGTTTTTT
d_call: -
j_call: TRBJ1-4
clone_size: few
v_call: TRBV4-1

cdr3_aa: CATTKPGKDEQYF
cdr3_nt: TGTGCCACCACGAAACCCGGGAAAGACGAGCAGTACTTC
d_call: -
j_call: TRBJ2-7
clone_size: -
v_call: TRBV15

cdr3_aa: CASSSGLAAYEQYF
cdr3_nt: TGTGCCAGCAGCTCGGGACTAGCGGCCTACGAGCAGTACTTC
d_call: TRBD2
j_call: TRBJ2-7
clone_size: -
v_call: TRBV13

cdr3_aa: CASSFSVEVREQYF
cdr3_nt: TGTGCCAGCAGCTTTTCAGTGGAGGTACGCGAGCAGTACTTC
d_call: -
j_call: TRBJ2-7
clone_size: few
v_call: TRBV7-2

cdr3_aa: CASSKGRGQGRNQPQHF
cdr3_nt: TGTGCCAGCAGCAAAGGAAGGGGACAGGGGCGCAATCAGCCCCAGCATTTT
d_call: -
j_call: TRBJ1-5
clone_size: -
v_call: TRBV21-1

cdr3_aa: CASSYLTGGYTEAFF
cdr3_nt: TGTGCCAGCAGCTATCTAACAGGGGGGTACACTGAAGCTTTCTTT
d_call: TRBD1
j_call: TRBJ1-1
clone_size: -
v_call: TRBV5-4

cdr3_aa: CASSQFRDSPTDTQYF
cdr3_nt: TGTGCCAGCAGCCAGTTCCGGGACAGCCCCACAGATACGCAGTATTTT
d_call: TRBD1
j_call: TRBJ2-3
clone_size: once
v_call: TRBV3-1/TRBV3-2

cdr3_aa: CASSLLNSGAYEQYF
cdr3_nt: TGCGCCAGCAGCCTCCTGAACTCGGGAGCCTACGAGCAGTACTTC
d_call: -
j_call: TRBJ2-7
clone_size: -
v_call: TRBV4-3

cdr3_aa: CASSPSGNTGELFF
cdr3_nt: TGTGCCAGCTCACCTAGCGGCAACACCGGGGAGCTGTTTTTT
d_call: -
j_call: TRBJ2-2
clone_size: -
v_call: TRBV18

cdr3_aa: CASSQGTGWDTEAFF
cdr3_nt: TGTGCCAGCAGCCAGGGGACAGGGTGGGACACTGAAGCTTTCTTT
d_call: TRBD1
j_call: TRBJ1-1
clone_size: -
v_call: TRBV7-6

cdr3_aa: CASTAPRSGTRGPQGVSYEQYF
cdr3_nt: TGTGCCAGCACCGCTCCTAGATCCGGGACAAGGGGTCCGCAGGGGGTCTCCTACGAGCAGTACTTC
d_call: TRBD1
j_call: TRBJ2-7
clone_size: -
v_call: TRBV7-3

cdr3_aa: CASSQGAPSQETQYF
cdr3_nt: TGTGCCAGCAGCCAGGGGGCCCCCAGCCAAGAGACCCAGTACTTC
d_call: TRBD1
j_call: TRBJ2-5
clone_size: once
v_call: TRBV5-4

cdr3_aa: CASSRLAGVHEQFF
cdr3_nt: TGTGCCAGTAGTAGACTAGCGGGAGTCCATGAGCAGTTCTTC
d_call: TRBD2
j_call: TRBJ2-1
clone_size: -
v_call: TRBV19

cdr3_aa: CASSQVDSRNQPQHF
cdr3_nt: TGTGCCAGCAGCCAAGTTGACAGCCGCAATCAGCCCCAGCATTTT
d_call: -
j_call: TRBJ1-5
clone_size: -
v_call: TRBV4-2

cdr3_aa: CASSPQTSGSPSTDTQYF
cdr3_nt: TGTGCCAGCAGCCCTCAGACTAGCGGGAGCCCTAGCACAGATACGCAGTATTTT
d_call: TRBD2
j_call: TRBJ2-3
clone_size: -
v_call: TRBV7-3

cdr3_aa: CASSQAGGEQYF
cdr3_nt: TGTGCCAGCAGCCAGGCCGGGGGCGAGCAGTACTTC
d_call: -
j_call: TRBJ2-7
clone_size: -
v_call: TRBV7-3

cdr3_aa: CASSSRTDAYEQYF
cdr3_nt: TGCGCCAGCAGCTCACGGACAGATGCCTACGAGCAGTACTTC
d_call: -
j_call: TRBJ2-7
clone_size: -
v_call: TRBV5-1

cdr3_aa: CTSSQGRLAGTTGELFF
cdr3_nt: TGCACCAGCAGCCAAGGCAGACTAGCGGGGACCACCGGGGAGCTGTTTTTT
d_call: -
j_call: TRBJ2-2
clone_size: once
v_call: TRBV1

cdr3_aa: CASSSQQGVTDTQYF
cdr3_nt: TGTGCCAGCAGCTCCCAACAGGGGGTCACAGATACGCAGTATTTT
d_call: TRBD1
j_call: TRBJ2-3
clone_size: -
v_call: TRBV5-4

cdr3_aa: CASSVTVTGELFF
cdr3_nt: TGTGCCAGCAGCGTAACGGTGACCGGGGAGCTGTTTTTT
d_call: -
j_call: TRBJ2-2
clone_size: -
v_call: TRBV9

cdr3_aa: CAIRQAATNEKLFF
cdr3_nt: TGTGCCATCAGACAGGCAGCAACTAATGAAAAACTGTTTTTT
d_call: -
j_call: TRBJ1-4
clone_size: -
v_call: TRBV10-3

cdr3_aa: CASRRQGNYGYTF
cdr3_nt: TGTGCCAGCAGAAGACAGGGTAACTATGGCTACACCTTC
d_call: TRBD1
j_call: TRBJ1-2
clone_size: -
v_call: TRBV28

cdr3_aa: CASSPGHSYEQYF
cdr3_nt: TGTGCCAGCAGTCCGGGACACTCCTACGAGCAGTACTTC
d_call: -
j_call: TRBJ2-7
clone_size: -
v_call: TRBV9

cdr3_aa: CASSYLPTGLSEQYF
cdr3_nt: TGTGCCAGCAGTTACCTTCCCACAGGGTTGAGCGAGCAGTACTTC
d_call: -
j_call: TRBJ2-7
clone_size: -
v_call: TRBV6-6

cdr3_aa: CASSQEGTRIVETQYF
cdr3_nt: TGTGCCAGCAGCCAAGAAGGTACTAGGATCGTGGAGACCCAGTACTTC
d_call: -
j_call: TRBJ2-5
clone_size: -
v_call: TRBV3-1/TRBV3-2

cdr3_aa: CASSLWVTGSEQYF
cdr3_nt: TGTGCCAGCAGTTTATGGGTGACAGGGAGCGAGCAGTACTTC
d_call: TRBD1
j_call: TRBJ2-7
clone_size: once
v_call: TRBV28

cdr3_aa: CASIPGGSSPLHF
cdr3_nt: TGTGCCAGCATACCAGGGGGCAGCTCACCCCTCCACTTT
d_call: TRBD1
j_call: TRBJ1-6
clone_size: -
v_call: TRBV2

cdr3_aa: CASGHYEQYF
cdr3_nt: TGTGCCAGCGGCCACTACGAGCAGTACTTC
d_call: -
j_call: TRBJ2-7
clone_size: -
v_call: TRBV27

cdr3_aa: CASSSGRLAGASYEQYF
cdr3_nt: TGTGCCAGCAGTTCCGGTCGACTAGCGGGAGCGTCCTACGAGCAGTACTTC
d_call: TRBD2
j_call: TRBJ2-7
clone_size: -
v_call: TRBV28

cdr3_aa: CASNRGRTDTQYF
cdr3_nt: TGTGCCAGTAACAGGGGGCGGACAGATACGCAGTATTTT
d_call: TRBD1
j_call: TRBJ2-3
clone_size: -
v_call: TRBV19